The TCR beta chain under discussion was sequenced for a study of cytomegalovirus exposure and HLA in healthy donors. The PCR contained 60 Vbeta and 13 Jbeta primers. TCRdb's table, derived via immunoSEQ multiplex PCR, lists solely in-frame clones and lacks some. The sample consists of about 150,000 clones, approximately 79% of them appearing once. V shed 5 bases, J shed 6 bases, and the junction held 7 bases outside the gene matches. The CDR3 is 14 amino acids. From germline, CDR1 is LNHDA and CDR2 SQIVND (reference sequence). This receptor was obtained from a woman aged 25 to 45 in good health and CMV-seronegative. This chain connects TRBV19 to TRBJ2-7; 10 bases map to TRBD2. Sequencing was carried out using PBMCs. CDR3 sequence: CASSPGTSALEQYF. The CDR3 DNA is TGTGCCAGTAGTCCGGGGACTAGCGCGCTCGAGCAGTACTTC.